This T cell receptor beta chain was sequenced in a study of blood T cell repertoires in COVID-19. Trimming took 4 bases from V and 7 from J, leaving 16 bases between them. This CDR3 has 13 residues. The germline gives CDR1 SQVTM, CDR2 ANQGSEA. The participants were between about 18 and 90 years old and came from about two dozen US areas. The data were produced by immunoSEQ multiplex PCR, yet TCRdb's version contains in-frame clones alone and is incomplete. The sample lists 350,000 or so clones; about nine tenths were seen once. The rearrangement joins TRBV29-1 to TRBJ1-2; D perhaps matches TRBD1 (5 bases). The TCR originated in a woman in her 30s who had been exposed to COVID-19. Specimen: PBMCs or T cells enriched from blood (not recorded which). CDR3 in amino acids: CSVVIGGVGGYTF. CDR3 DNA: TGCAGCGTTGTGATCGGGGGAGTGGGTGGCTACACCTTC.